The source of this TCR beta chain is a study of T cells in Graves' hyperthyroidism and ophthalmopathy. General study results and limits: A model using 13 V-J features told ophthalmopathy apart from stable hyperthyroidism.

Authors of the study amplified TCR beta CDR3 regions from RNA transcripts. RT-PCR in the first round (using the HTBI primer set) targeted the TCR CDR3. TCRdb independently ran MiXCR on the multiplex PCR reads; one entry per CDR3 protein. This sample carries about 92,000 distinct CDR3 sequences, about half of them seen once, and the ten largest clones take about 25%. Germline V lookup: CDR1 SGDLS, CDR2 YYNGEE. This CDR3 region has 15 residues. Note on this clonotype: The antigen remains unidentified. At one boundary the junction diverges from the germline segment, which might be a read error.

Approximately 10 ml of fresh peripheral blood supplied the PBMCs. The chain links TRBV9 to TRBJ2-7; D is tentatively TRBD1 or TRBD2 (5 bases each). Sample: blood. This TCR derives from a woman aged 35 to 49 with Graves' hyperthyroidism. This chain's CDR3 is CASSLQGELTGELYF. The CDR3 DNA reads TGTGCCAGCAGTCTGCAGGGAGAGCTCACCGGGGAGCTGTACTTC.